This entry concerns a single T cell receptor beta chain. The clone's antigen remains unknown. Per-nucleotide qualities are absent, and no much larger clonotype sits a single base away. The CDR3 runs 13 amino acids, cysteine and phenylalanine included. Only the CDR3 DNA is retained, 39 bases long and in frame from the first base. Trimming leaves V shorter by 5 bases and J shorter by 4 bases, with the junction holding 6 bases beyond the gene matches. Via the germline V gene (reference sequence), CDR1 is SGHNT and CDR2 YYREEE. TCRbeta CDR3 regions were amplified from genomic DNA using the immunoSEQ Assay, a bias-controlled multiplex PCR. For the original study's pipeline: Nucleated cell counts per sample were estimated from amplification of reference gene primers within the assay. To quantify the absolute abundance of each unique TCRbeta CDR3 rearrangement, sequence reads were collapsed and filtered. For each sample, productive Simpson clonality was calculated as the square root of Simpson's diversity index across productive rearrangements. What TCRdb holds here is the immuneACCESS table cut down to in-frame rearrangements. Part of the clones is not present; checked against another copy, under half of the missing clones reflect an unresolved V gene, and the others are unexplained. For V, J and clone size, that table is used; D and trimming come from the DNA. The sample contains approximately 190,000 clones, approximately 83% of them found a single time. The ten largest clones take up 7.5% of the sample.

This sample is part of a study of blood T cell repertoires in COVID-19 (dated by TCRdb to 2018 to 2020). With respect to the entire study: The collaborator samples originated in the United States, Italy and Spain and spanned the acute and convalescent phases of COVID-19. The material from the prospective study consisted of cDNA or gDNA derived from T cells, B-cell-depleted T cells, or PBMCs. Subjects who had been exposed to COVID-19, were actively infected with it, or had recovered from it provided the deeply sampled blood TCRbeta repertoires that made up the dataset. The repertoires were made available in a free public database intended to serve as a resource for research on the immune response to SARS-CoV-2. The samples were drawn from two sources: the first 160 participants of the ongoing ImmuneRACE study, and over 1,000 subjects contributed by 6 global collaborators. A de-identified subject ID, COVID-19 status, age in years and sex were almost always included in the sample metadata. Where available, HLA class I and class II types were taken from metadata supplied by the sample provider and were not determined by assay-based typing. Summary of the overall study and its limitations: How much clinical and demographic metadata was included differed by source and by participant, and the metadata was provided uncurated.

Participants in the prospective study were aged roughly 18 to 100 years, lived in under 30 United States geographic areas, and enrolled through a virtual design. To assign participants to cohorts, the prospective study relied on clinical history that participants themselves reported in a screening survey and a study questionnaire. For ImmuneRACE Cohort 3, a participant was defined as recovered based on two consecutive negative NP/OP PCR tests, clearance by a healthcare professional, or resolution of symptoms. In the prospective study, mobile phlebotomists collected whole blood, serum and a nasopharyngeal or oropharyngeal swab from each participant. Over a roughly 2-month period, participants in the prospective study had the option of providing additional blood draws and questionnaires. Prospective study blood samples were shipped either frozen or at room temperature before DNA extraction.

The specimen was PBMCs or T cells enriched from blood (not recorded which). This sequence was found in a man in his forties who had recovered from COVID-19. The sequence joins TRBV5-4 to TRBJ2-7; 7 of the junction bases match TRBD2. The CDR3 reads CASRAGYGYEQYF. The DNA is TGTGCCAGCAGAGCGGGGTATGGGTACGAGCAGTACTTC. Reference TRBV5-4 and TRBJ2-7 proteins supply the regions before and after the CDR3; the full variable domain is: ETGVTQSPTHLIKTRGQQVTLRCSSQSGHNTVSWYQQALGQGPQFIFQYYREEENGRGNFPPRFSGLQFPNYSSELNVNALELDDSALYLCASRAGYGYEQYFGPGTRLTVT.